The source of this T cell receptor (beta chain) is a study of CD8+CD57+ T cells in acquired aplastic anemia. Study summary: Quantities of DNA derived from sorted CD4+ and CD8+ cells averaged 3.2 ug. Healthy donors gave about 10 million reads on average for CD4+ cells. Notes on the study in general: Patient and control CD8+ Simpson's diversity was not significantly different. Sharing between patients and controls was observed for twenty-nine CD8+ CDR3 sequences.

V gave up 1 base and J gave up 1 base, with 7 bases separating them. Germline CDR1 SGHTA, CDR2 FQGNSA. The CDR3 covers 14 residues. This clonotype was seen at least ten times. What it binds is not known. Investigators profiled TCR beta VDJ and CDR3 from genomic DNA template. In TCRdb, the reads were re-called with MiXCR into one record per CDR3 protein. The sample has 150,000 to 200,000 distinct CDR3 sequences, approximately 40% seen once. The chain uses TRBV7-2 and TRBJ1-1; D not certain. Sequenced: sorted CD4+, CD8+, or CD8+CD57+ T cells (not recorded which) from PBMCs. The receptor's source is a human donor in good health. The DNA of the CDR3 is TGTGCCAGCAGCTTAGTGGCAGGGAACACTGAAGCTTTCTTT. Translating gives CASSLVAGNTEAFF.